Each of the 20 T cell receptor beta chains below was sequenced from the same sample in a study of blood T cell repertoires in COVID-19. Libraries were prepared by immunoSEQ multiplex PCR; TCRdb keeps only in-frame clonotypes and omits some of them. The sample consists of 150,000 or so clones, around 90% of them appearing once. Source material: PBMCs or T cells enriched from blood (not recorded which). Source of these receptors: a woman between 40 and 55 years old who had been exposed to COVID-19.

This sequence joins TRBV18 and TRBJ2-5; 11 bases align to TRBD2. This CDR3 has 15 amino acids. The ends lost 6 bases at V and 4 bases at J; junction bases unmatched: 7. The germline gives CDR1 KGHSH, CDR2 LQKENI. The CDR3 sequence: CASSVSGRARETQYF. The CDR3 DNA sequence: TGTGCCAGCTCGGTTAGCGGGAGGGCCAGAGAGACCCAGTACTTC.

The chain carries TRBV4-1 and TRBJ2-1, with 7 bases matching TRBD1. Per the germline V gene, CDR1 is MGHRA and CDR2 is YSYEKL. This CDR3 comprises 14 residues. With V trimmed by 4 bases and J by 6 bases, 6 bases remained unmatched. CDR3 loop: CASSPTGSSNEQFF. Here the CDR3 DNA reads TGCGCCAGCAGCCCGACAGGGTCAAGCAATGAGCAGTTCTTC.

The gene calls are TRBV18 and TRBJ2-7; TRBD1 aligns across 9 bases. The junction had 7 bases not matched to a gene; V was cut back by 0 bases and J by 4 bases. This CDR3 is 16 amino acids long. Looked up from germline, CDR1 is KGHSH and CDR2 is LQKENI. CDR3 sequence: CASSPPGTGTEYEQYF. The CDR3 nucleotides read TGTGCCAGCTCACCACCGGGGACAGGGACAGAATACGAGCAGTACTTC.

There are a few counts of this clone. This sequence joins TRBV7-9 and TRBJ2-7, with 12 bases that match TRBD2. This CDR3 comprises 13 residues. Per the germline V gene, CDR1 is SEHNR and CDR2 is FQNEAQ (reference sequence). The CDR3 loop is CTSGRLISYEQYF. DNA of the CDR3: TGTACTAGCGGGAGGTTAATTTCCTACGAGCAGTACTTC.

This clone showed up just a few times. The chain employs TRBV7-9 and TRBJ1-2, with TRBD1 matching over 7 bases. The CDR3 runs 14 residues. Per germline, CDR1 SEHNR and CDR2 FQNEAQ (reference sequence). Trimming at V came to 5 bases and at J to 6 bases, leaving 9 bases not matched to a gene. CDR3 coding DNA: TGTGCCAGCAGCGTCAGCGACAGGGACAATGGCTACACCTTC. Amino acids: CASSVSDRDNGYTF.

The J gene is TRBJ2-1, the V gene TRBV5-1, with 8 bases matching TRBD2. This CDR3 region has 14 residues. V shed 6 bases and J 4 bases; nucleotides not matched to a gene: 6. Germline V CDR1 and CDR2: SGHRS, YFSETQ. For the CDR3, the DNA is TGCGCCAGCACTGAAAGCGGGGGATACAATGAGCAGTTCTTC. It yields the protein CASTESGGYNEQFF.

The gene calls are TRBV4-1 and TRBJ1-2; TRBD1 matches at 12 bases. The CDR3 covers 17 residues. Losses at the gene ends were 4 bases for V and 3 bases for J; bases not matched to a gene: 9. Germline CDR1 is MGHRA and CDR2 is YSYEKL. CDR3: CASSPQGQGASDYGYTF. CDR3 DNA: TGCGCCAGCAGCCCCCAGGGACAGGGGGCTTCGGACTATGGCTACACCTTC.

J is TRBJ1-1 and V is TRBV28; possibly TRBD1 for D (6 bases). The germline V gene has CDR1 MDHEN and CDR2 SYDVKM. The CDR3 contains 14 residues. Between the trimmed V and J ends, which lost 2 bases and 4 bases, there was a span of 11 bases. Written as DNA, the CDR3 is TGTGCCAGCAGTTTAGGGGGGGCGAGCACTGAAGCTTTCTTT. It is translated as CASSLGGASTEAFF. Full variable domain (outside the CDR3, taken from reference TRBV28 and TRBJ1-1): DVKVTQSSRYLVKRTGEKVFLECVQDMDHENMFWYRQDPGLGLRLIYFSYDVKMKEKGDIPEGYSVSREKKERFSLILESASTNQTSMYLCASSLGGASTEAFFGQGTRLTVV.

This clone showed up many times. The V call is TRBV5-1, the J call TRBJ1-4; TRBD1 aligns across 10 bases. V lost 5 bases to trimming and J lost 6 bases; unmatched junction nucleotides: 7. This CDR3 spans 15 amino acids. Germline CDR1 is SGHRS and CDR2 is YFSETQ. In nucleotides, the CDR3 is TGCGCCAGCAGGTCCTGGGGGACAGGGGATGAAAAACTGTTTTTT. Protein: CASRSWGTGDEKLFF.

V is TRBV6-2 or TRBV6-3 and J is TRBJ1-1; D perhaps matches TRBD1 (5 bases). The CDR3 runs to 16 residues. Germline lookup yields CDR1 MNHEY and CDR2 SVGEGT. The V end was cut by 3 bases, the J end by 0 bases, with 14 bases between. As DNA, the CDR3 is TGTGCCAGCAGTTATCGAGCAGGGCCCATGAACACTGAAGCTTTCTTT. Protein: CASSYRAGPMNTEAFF.

The chain carries TRBV24-1 and TRBJ2-5, with 7 positions matching TRBD2. The CDR3 loop spans 14 amino acids. CDR1 KGHDR and CDR2 SFDVKD come from the germline V gene. V lost 4 bases, J lost 5 bases, and 6 bases stayed unmatched. As DNA, the CDR3 is TGTGCCACCAGTGAGTCTGGCGGGAGTGAGACCCAGTACTTC. Encoded protein: CATSESGGSETQYF.

The chain combines TRBV5-1 with TRBJ2-7; D might be TRBD1 (5 bases). CDR1 and CDR2 (germline): SGHRS, YFSETQ. The CDR3 spans 14 residues. V dropped 2 bases and J dropped 0 bases, with 9 bases sitting between them. The CDR3 sequence: CASSFLDTSYEQYF. The CDR3 DNA reads as TGCGCCAGCAGCTTCTTGGACACCTCCTACGAGCAGTACTTC.

The J gene is TRBJ2-1, the V gene TRBV10-3; 14 bases match TRBD2. V was pared by 3 bases and J by 8 bases, with 12 bases of the junction left unmatched. This CDR3 region has 18 residues. Germline V gene sequence: CDR1 ENHRY, CDR2 SYGVKD. In DNA form, the CDR3 reads TGTGCCATCAGTGACTCGGGACTAGCGGGGGCGCCCAGGGATGAGCAGTTCTTC. Amino acids: CAISDSGLAGAPRDEQFF.

The V and J genes are TRBV9 and TRBJ2-1; TRBD2 aligns across 8 bases. There are 16 residues in the CDR3. The germline V gene has CDR1 SGDLS and CDR2 YYNGEE. V dropped 0 bases and J dropped 3; count of bases not matched to a gene: 5. CDR3 protein: CASSVGGSGDYNEQFF. The CDR3 DNA is TGTGCCAGCAGCGTAGGAGGTAGCGGGGACTACAATGAGCAGTTCTTC.

V gene TRBV2 combines with J gene TRBJ1-4, with D uncertain. The germline V gene has CDR1 SNHLY and CDR2 FYNNEI. CDR3 length: 13 amino acids. The germline V and J ends were trimmed by 6 bases and 8 bases, with 13 bases remaining between them. The CDR3 DNA sequence: TGTGCCAGCAGCGCCCGGGGTCGGGAAAAACTGTTTTTT. Its translation: CASSARGREKLFF.

The chain has TRBV15 and TRBJ2-1, with TRBD1 identical over 8 bases. CDR1 LNHNV and CDR2 YYDKDF come from the germline V gene (reference sequence). The V and J ends lost 3 bases and 13 bases, in that order; junction bases with no gene match: 11. This CDR3 spans 14 amino acids. The CDR3 here is CATSRSGGGESQFF. In nucleotides, the CDR3 is TGTGCCACCAGCAGGTCAGGGGGCGGGGAATCCCAGTTCTTC.

The rearrangement joins TRBV6-2 or TRBV6-3 to TRBJ1-2; 8 bases are shared with TRBD1. Germline values: CDR1 MNHEY, CDR2 SVGEGT. V was clipped by 5 bases and J by 8 bases; unmatched bases: 13. The CDR3 runs 15 residues. CDR3 in DNA: TGTGCCAGCAGTGTGGCTGACAGGGGCCTGGCGGGCTACACCTTC. Protein: CASSVADRGLAGYTF.

The chain couples TRBV14 to TRBJ2-3, with unresolved D. The CDR3 covers 15 residues. Trimming left V 4 bases short and J 0 bases short, with 11 bases between. CDR1 is SGHDN, CDR2 FVKESK, per germline. The CDR3 here is CASSPVTSSTDTQYF. CDR3 DNA: TGTGCCAGCAGCCCCGTGACAAGTAGCACAGATACGCAGTATTTT.

V and J are TRBV29-1 and TRBJ1-5, with 11 bases lining up with TRBD1. The J segment lost 4 bases and the V segment lost 4 bases, leaving 15 bases of the junction unmatched. From germline, CDR1 is SQVTM and CDR2 ANQGSEA. The CDR3 runs to 18 residues. CDR3 region: CSVALGTGGSPTNQPQHF. CDR3 DNA: TGCAGCGTTGCCCTTGGGACAGGGGGAAGTCCGACTAATCAGCCCCAGCATTTT. Complete variable domain (other parts from reference TRBV29-1 and TRBJ1-5): SAVISQKPSRDICQRGTSLTIQCQVDSQVTMMFWYRQQPGQSLTLIATANQGSEATYESGFVIDKFPISRPNLTFSTLTVSNMSPEDSSIYLCSVALGTGGSPTNQPQHFGDGTRLSIL.

V gene TRBV10-3 combines with J gene TRBJ2-7, with 8 positions matching TRBD1. The ends lost 6 bases at V and 0 bases at J; junction bases unmatched: 4. Germline CDR1 and CDR2: ENHRY and SYGVKD. The CDR3 consists of 14 residues. The CDR3: CAIRTDRASYEQYF. In DNA, the CDR3 is TGTGCCATCAGAACGGACAGGGCCTCCTACGAGCAGTACTTC.